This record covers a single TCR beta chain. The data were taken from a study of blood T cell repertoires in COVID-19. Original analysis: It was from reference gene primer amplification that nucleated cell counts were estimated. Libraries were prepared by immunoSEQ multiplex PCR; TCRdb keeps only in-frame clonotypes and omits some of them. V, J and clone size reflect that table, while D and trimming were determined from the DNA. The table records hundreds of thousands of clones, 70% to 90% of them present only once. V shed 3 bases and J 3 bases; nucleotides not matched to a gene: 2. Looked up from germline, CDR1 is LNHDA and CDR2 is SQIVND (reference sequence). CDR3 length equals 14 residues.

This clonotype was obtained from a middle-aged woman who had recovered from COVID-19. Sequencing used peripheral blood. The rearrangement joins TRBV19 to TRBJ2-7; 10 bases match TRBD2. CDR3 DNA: TGTGCCAGTAGTATCGGGACTAGCGACTACGAGCAGTACTTC. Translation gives CASSIGTSDYEQYF.